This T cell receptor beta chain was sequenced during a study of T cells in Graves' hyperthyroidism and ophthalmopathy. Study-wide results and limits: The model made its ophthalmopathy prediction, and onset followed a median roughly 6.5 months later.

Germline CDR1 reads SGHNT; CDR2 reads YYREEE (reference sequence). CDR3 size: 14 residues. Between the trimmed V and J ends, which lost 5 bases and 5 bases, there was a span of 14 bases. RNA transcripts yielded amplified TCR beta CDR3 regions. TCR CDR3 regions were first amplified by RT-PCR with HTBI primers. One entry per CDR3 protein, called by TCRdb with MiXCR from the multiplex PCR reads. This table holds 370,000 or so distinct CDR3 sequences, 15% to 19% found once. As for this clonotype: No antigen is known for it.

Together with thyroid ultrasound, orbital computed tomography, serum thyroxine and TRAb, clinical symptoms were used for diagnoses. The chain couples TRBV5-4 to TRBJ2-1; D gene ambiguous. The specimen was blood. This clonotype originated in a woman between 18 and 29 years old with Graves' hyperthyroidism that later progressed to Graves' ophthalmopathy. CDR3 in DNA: TGTGCCAGCAGACAGAATCACCGGGACAATGAGCAGTTCTTC. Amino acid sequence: CASRQNHRDNEQFF.